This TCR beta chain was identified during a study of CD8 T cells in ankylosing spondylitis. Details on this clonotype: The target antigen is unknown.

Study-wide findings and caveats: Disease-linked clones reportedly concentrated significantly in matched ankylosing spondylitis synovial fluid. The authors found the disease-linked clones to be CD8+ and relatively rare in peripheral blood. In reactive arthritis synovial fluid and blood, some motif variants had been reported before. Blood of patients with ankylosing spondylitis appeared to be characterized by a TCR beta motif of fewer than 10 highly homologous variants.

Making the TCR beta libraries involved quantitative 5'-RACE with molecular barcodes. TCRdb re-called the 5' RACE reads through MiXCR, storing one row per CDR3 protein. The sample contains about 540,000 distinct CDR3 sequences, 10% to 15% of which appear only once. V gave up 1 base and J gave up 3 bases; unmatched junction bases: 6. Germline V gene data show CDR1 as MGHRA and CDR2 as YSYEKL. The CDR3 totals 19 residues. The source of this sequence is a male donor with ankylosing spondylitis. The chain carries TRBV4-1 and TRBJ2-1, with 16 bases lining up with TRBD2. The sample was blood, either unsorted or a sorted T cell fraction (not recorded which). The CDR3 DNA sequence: TGCGCCAGCAGCCAAGGACCCGGGACTAGCGGGAGGGTCTACAATGAGCAGTTCTTC. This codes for CASSQGPGTSGRVYNEQFF.